This passage covers 25 T cell receptor beta chains from one sample sequenced in a study of human T cells and chemical hapten exposure. Described time point: patch test 1, 2 weeks after DPC sensitization. Noted treatment: therapeutic diphenylcyclopropenone sensitization with weekly scalp DPC. TCRdb re-called the RACE reads through MiXCR, storing one row per CDR3 protein. The table shows more than 95,000 distinct CDR3 sequences, with roughly 12% occurring only once. The sequencing used whole blood, collected in connection with sensitization to the hapten diphenylcyclopropenone (DPC). The origin of the receptors is a woman aged 50 to 60 with alopecia areata. Some clones in this sample may be carry-over from other donors' samples.

At least ten counts were recorded for this clonotype. The rearrangement joins TRBV20-1 to TRBJ2-3; 10 bases match TRBD2. The V and J ends lost 0 bases and 0 bases, in that order; junction bases with no gene match: 6. This CDR3 has 17 amino acids. CDR1 and CDR2 from the germline V gene are DFQATT and SNEGSKA (reference sequence). CDR3 bases: TGCAGTGCTAGAGATCCCGCTAGCGGGGGAAGCACAGATACGCAGTATTTT. It translates to CSARDPASGGSTDTQYF.

V is TRBV20-1 and J is TRBJ2-1; D uncertain. Per germline, CDR1 DFQATT and CDR2 SNEGSKA (reference sequence). Deletions cut 2 bases from V and 6 bases from J, with 5 bases between. The CDR3 consists of 11 residues. The CDR3 reads CSARSPNEQFF. The CDR3 DNA is TGCAGTGCTAGATCTCCCAATGAGCAGTTCTTC.

At least ten counts were recorded for this clonotype. This chain connects TRBV27 to TRBJ2-3; TRBD2 is a possible D gene (7 bases). In germline, CDR1 is MNHEY, CDR2 SMNVEV (reference sequence). CDR3 length: 15 residues. With 5 bases removed from V and 9 bases from J, the gap between germline ends came to 21 bases. The CDR3 loop reads CASSLRVGGLETQYF. CDR3 DNA: TGTGCCAGCAGTCTCAGGGTGGGGGGGCTTGAAACGCAGTATTTT.

V and J are TRBV12-3 or TRBV12-4 and TRBJ1-1, with 8 bases identical to TRBD1. The V segment lost 5 bases and the J segment 3 bases; nucleotides outside the gene matches: 11. The CDR3 is made up of 16 amino acids. This CDR3 is CASSPKKGQGDTEAFF. In DNA, the CDR3 is TGTGCCAGCAGTCCAAAGAAAGGACAGGGAGACACTGAAGCTTTCTTT.

This clonotype showed up just a few times. This chain connects TRBV7-8 to TRBJ2-1; D gene uncertain. V gave up 5 bases and J gave up 4 bases, with 6 bases separating them. The CDR3 totals 12 residues. Germline assignment: CDR1 SGHVS and CDR2 FQNEAQ. The DNA for the CDR3 is TGTGCCAGCAGCCGGACGTACAATGAGCAGTTCTTC. Translation gives CASSRTYNEQFF.

V and J are TRBV20-1 and TRBJ1-2; 9 bases line up with TRBD1. From germline, CDR1 is DFQATT and CDR2 SNEGSKA (reference sequence). The CDR3 has 14 amino acids. Germline trimming cut 3 bases from V and 8 bases from J; bases unmatched to any gene: 10. CDR3 DNA: TGCAGTGCTAGGGACAGGGGATTTGATATAGGCTACACCTTC. Amino acids: CSARDRGFDIGYTF.

This clonotype was detected many times. The CDR3 protein is CSDQITYEQYF. The CDR3 bases are TGCAGCGATCAGATTACTTACGAGCAGTACTTC. This rearrangement joins TRBV29-1 to TRBJ2-7; D not resolved. Trimming took 7 bases from V and 4 from J, leaving 11 bases between them. The CDR3 totals 11 residues. The germline CDR1 and CDR2 sequences are SQVTM and ANQGSEA.

This clonotype was seen ten or more times. The V and J genes are TRBV4-1 and TRBJ1-1; a possible D gene is TRBD1 (6 bases). V lost 4 bases to trimming and J lost 0 bases, with 21 bases between them. Looked up from germline, CDR1 is MGHRA and CDR2 is YSYEKL. The CDR3 runs 18 residues. Here the CDR3 reads CASSLTVAGGTVNTEAFF. The DNA of the CDR3 is TGCGCCAGCAGCCTCACGGTGGCGGGGGGCACTGTGAACACTGAAGCTTTCTTT.

This clonotype was recorded at least ten times. CDR3 nucleotides: TGCAGCCTTCTTCAGACCGTTTCCACAGATACGCAGTATTTT. This encodes CSLLQTVSTDTQYF. The chain has TRBV20-1 and TRBJ2-3, with unresolved D. This CDR3 is built from 14 residues. Germline V lookup: CDR1 DFQATT, CDR2 SNEGSKA (reference sequence).

CDR3 amino acids: CASSLPGQRFEAFF. CDR3 DNA sequence: TGTGCCAGCAGCCTACCGGGACAGCGATTTGAAGCTTTCTTT. The V gene is TRBV6-2 or TRBV6-3, the J gene TRBJ1-1; 7 positions match TRBD1. The germline gives CDR1 MNHEY, CDR2 SVGEGT. V lost 6 bases to trimming and J lost 7 bases; unmatched junction nucleotides: 11. This CDR3 is 14 amino acids long.

The table lists this clonotype with many counts. The chain combines TRBV3-1 with TRBJ1-2; no definite D call. Trimming cost V 0 bases and J 7 bases, with 9 bases left between them. Germline V gives CDR1 LGHDT, CDR2 YNNKEL (reference sequence). This CDR3 has 13 amino acids. The chain's CDR3 is CASSQEFLGGYTF. CDR3 in DNA: TGTGCCAGCAGCCAAGAGTTTCTGGGTGGCTACACCTTC.

A few counts support this clonotype. V and J are TRBV5-4 and TRBJ2-2, with D perhaps matching TRBD1 (5 bases). There are 16 residues in the CDR3. CDR1 SGHNT and CDR2 YYREEE come from the germline V gene (reference sequence). V dropped 0 bases and J dropped 1 base, with 10 bases sitting between them. The CDR3 nucleotides read TGTGCCAGCAGCTTGGCGCCGCAGGGGAACACCGGGGAGCTGTTTTTT. Translating gives CASSLAPQGNTGELFF.

This rearrangement joins TRBV10-3 to TRBJ2-7, with D unclear. The CDR3 length is 11 residues. Germline V gives CDR1 ENHRY, CDR2 SYGVKD. V was trimmed by 4 bases and J by 4 bases, leaving 5 bases between them. The DNA for the CDR3 is TGTGCCATCAGTGGTCAGTACGAGCAGTACTTC. Translating it yields CAISGQYEQYF.

This sequence joins TRBV18 and TRBJ1-3; the match to TRBD1 covers 8 bases. Germline CDR1 KGHSH, CDR2 LQKENI. The V segment lost 2 bases and the J segment 0 bases; nucleotides outside the gene matches: 9. The CDR3 sequence is 18 residues long. CDR3 DNA: TGTGCCAGCTCACCATACTCGACAGGGGCTGTCTCTGGAAACACCATATATTTT. Its translation is CASSPYSTGAVSGNTIYF.

The chain has TRBV12-3 or TRBV12-4 and TRBJ2-1; D is possibly TRBD2 (5 bases). The CDR3 covers 16 residues. Trimming left V 3 bases short and J 0 bases short, with 12 bases between. The CDR3 nucleotides read TGTGCCAGCAGTTTCATCCTCGGAGGCTCCTACAATGAGCAGTTCTTC. Encoded protein: CASSFILGGSYNEQFF.

Ten or more counts support this clonotype. V and J are TRBV6-5 and TRBJ1-2; no definite D call. Deletions cut 5 bases from V and 2 bases from J, with 12 bases between. The CDR3 is 14 residues long. Looked up from germline, CDR1 is MNHEY and CDR2 is SVGAGI. CDR3 coding DNA: TGTGCCAGCAGTGGCCTTCGACTGAACTATGGCTACACCTTC. Translated, it gives CASSGLRLNYGYTF.

This chain links TRBV6-2 or TRBV6-3 with TRBJ2-7; tentatively, D is TRBD2 (6 bases). V was shortened by 3 bases and J by 3 bases, with 15 bases between the two germline ends. In germline, CDR1 is MNHEY, CDR2 SVGEGT. The CDR3 spans 15 residues. CDR3 sequence reads: CASSYVSGRSYEQYF. DNA for the CDR3: TGTGCCAGCAGTTATGTGTCCGGGAGAAGCTACGAGCAGTACTTC.

As DNA, the CDR3 is TGTGCCAGTAGTATCCCAGCGCCCTCCCCTAACTATGGCTACACCTTC. Protein sequence: CASSIPAPSPNYGYTF. The J gene is TRBJ1-2, the V gene TRBV19; D not resolved. Germline-derived CDR1 and CDR2 are LNHDA and SQIVND (reference sequence). Trimming cost V 3 bases and J 0 bases, with 14 bases left between them. There are 16 residues in the CDR3.

The chain carries TRBV4-1 and TRBJ2-7; TRBD2 agrees at 13 bases. The CDR3 totals 16 residues. With 1 base clipped from V and 4 bases from J, the junction kept 4 bases outside the gene matches. Germline CDR1 reads MGHRA; CDR2 reads YSYEKL. CDR3 residues: CASSQGLAGGIYEQYF. The CDR3 bases are TGCGCCAGCAGCCAAGGACTAGCGGGAGGCATATACGAGCAGTACTTC.

This clonotype was seen a few times. The CDR3 coding sequence is TGTGCCGGGGGGCCGGCAGATACGCAGTATTTT. This gives the protein CAGGPADTQYF. The chain recombines TRBV28 with TRBJ2-3; D tentatively fits TRBD1 or TRBD2 (6 bases each). The CDR3 loop spans 11 amino acids. Trimming removed 11 bases at V and 4 bases at J, with 10 bases between. Looked up from germline, CDR1 is MDHEN and CDR2 is SYDVKM.

This clonotype was found many times. The gene calls are TRBV11-2 and TRBJ2-1; D is uncertain. Germline loops: CDR1 SGHAT, CDR2 FQNNGV. The V end was cut by 5 bases, the J end by 8 bases, with 13 bases between. CDR3 length: 13 residues. The CDR3 nucleotides are TGTGCCAGCAGCCCTACCAGTTTCGATGAGCAGTTCTTC. This codes for CASSPTSFDEQFF.

This clonotype was counted ten times or more. CDR3 amino acids: CAIASGQVSTNEKLFF. CDR3 DNA: TGTGCCATAGCTTCCGGACAGGTGTCGACTAATGAAAAACTGTTTTTT. The chain has TRBV7-9 and TRBJ1-4; 7 nucleotides match TRBD1. This CDR3 has 16 residues. Germline assignment: CDR1 SEHNR and CDR2 FQNEAQ (reference sequence). J was trimmed by 2 bases and V by 10 bases; bases with no gene match: 13.

In its sample, this clonotype was seen many times. This rearrangement joins TRBV29-1 to TRBJ2-3, with D uncertain. Trimming shortened V by 5 bases and J by 2 bases, and 8 bases separated the two germline ends. CDR1 SQVTM and CDR2 ANQGSEA come from the germline V gene. This CDR3 has 12 residues. DNA of the CDR3: TGCAGCGTTCAGACCAACACAGATACGCAGTATTTT. Amino acid sequence: CSVQTNTDTQYF.

This clonotype was seen only a few times. The chain couples TRBV6-6 to TRBJ2-2; D possibly uses TRBD1 or TRBD2 (6 bases each). Germline V gene sequence: CDR1 MNHNY, CDR2 SVGAGI (reference sequence). CDR3 size: 15 residues. Trimming left V 2 bases short and J 6 bases short, with 13 bases between. CDR3 in DNA: TGTGCCAGCAGTTACGCCGGGGGCGCTTCCGGGGAGCTGTTTTTT. Protein: CASSYAGGASGELFF.

In its sample, this clonotype was seen a few times. The CDR3 loop is CASSLPGVSTDTQYF. Written as DNA, the CDR3 is TGTGCCAGCAGTTTACCGGGGGTTAGCACAGATACGCAGTATTTT. V and J are TRBV12-3 or TRBV12-4 and TRBJ2-3; tentatively, D is TRBD2 (6 bases). The CDR3 length is 15 residues. Trimming cost V 2 bases and J 0 bases, with 9 bases left between them.